The sequence of this TCR beta chain was determined in a study of radiotherapy plus CTLA-4 blockade in lung cancer. Study at large: Objective response rate was roughly 19%; disease control rate, less than 40%.

In the case of this clone: What it recognizes is unknown.

Study-wide findings and caveats: Radiotherapy with ipilimumab was followed by blood expansion of tumor-derived clones.

TCRdb's copy holds only in-frame clones and misses some; the assay was immunoSEQ multiplex PCR. The data show approximately 100,000 clones, approximately 85% seen once. This CDR3 is 14 amino acids long. The germline gives CDR1 SNHLY, CDR2 FYNNEI. Between the trimmed V and J ends, which lost 6 bases and 1 base, there was a span of 12 bases. The V gene is TRBV2, the J gene TRBJ1-1; TRBD1 is a possible D gene (6 bases). This receptor was taken from a human donor with non-small cell lung cancer who had a partial response to radiotherapy plus ipilimumab. The source material was peripheral blood, sampled from a patient treated with radiotherapy plus ipilimumab. The CDR3: CASRGDTSNTEAFF. In nucleotides, the CDR3 is TGTGCCAGCAGGGGGGACACCTCGAACACTGAAGCTTTCTTT.